These 11 T cell receptor beta chains originate from one sample sequenced in a study of Ad26.COV2.S vaccination and SARS-CoV-2 variants. Treatment reported: over 15 received Ad26.COV2.S at low or high dose, single or two shots; five or six received placebo; per-sample allocation not given. Sampling occurred on day 63 after the first vaccine or placebo injection. Libraries were prepared by immunoSEQ multiplex PCR; TCRdb keeps only in-frame clonotypes and omits some of them. This table has some 450,000 clones, 90% appearing once. The input for sequencing was peripheral blood, taken in a trial of Ad26.COV2.S vaccine versus placebo. These receptors were obtained from a person between 18 and 65 years old who received the Ad26.COV2.S COVID-19 vaccine or a placebo.

A single count supports this clone. The chain carries TRBV3-1 (or the pseudogene TRBV3-2) and TRBJ2-5; tentatively, D is TRBD2 (6 bases). Germline CDR1 and CDR2: LGHDT and YNNKEL (reference sequence). This CDR3 is built from 15 residues. V was cut by 8 bases and J by 5 bases, with 21 bases left in between. The CDR3 DNA is TGTGCCAGCGTGGGGGACTTAGGCCGGGTCGAGACCCAGTACTTC. As protein: CASVGDLGRVETQYF.

This chain joins TRBV7-2 and TRBJ1-5; D gene uncertain. Trimming removed 1 base at V and 9 bases at J, with 10 bases between. The germline gives CDR1 SGHTA, CDR2 FQGNSA. The CDR3 extends over 13 amino acids. This CDR3 reads CASSLDTDRPQHF. DNA for the CDR3: TGTGCCAGCAGCTTAGATACGGATCGGCCCCAGCATTTT.

CDR3 in amino acids: CAISAGRGRVGYGYTF. As DNA, the CDR3 is TGTGCCATCAGTGCGGGCAGGGGGCGCGTTGGCTATGGCTACACCTTC. The chain carries TRBV10-3 and TRBJ1-2, with 8 bases matching TRBD1. This CDR3 is built from 16 residues. Germline V gene lookup returns CDR1 ENHRY and CDR2 SYGVKD. V shed 4 bases and J 4 bases; nucleotides not matched to a gene: 11.

The rearrangement links TRBV6-1 to TRBJ2-1; 12 bases fit TRBD2. This CDR3 is built from 17 residues. V was pared by 1 base and J by 4 bases, with 5 bases of the junction left unmatched. CDR1 is MNHNS and CDR2 is SASEGT in the germline V gene. CDR3 in DNA: TGTGCCAGCAGTGAAGTCCTAGCGGGAGGGTTATACAATGAGCAGTTCTTC. It specifies CASSEVLAGGLYNEQFF.

In its sample, this clone was seen once. The rearrangement joins TRBV2 to TRBJ2-1; the match to TRBD2 covers 9 bases. Germline lookup yields CDR1 SNHLY and CDR2 FYNNEI. This CDR3 has 15 amino acids. J was trimmed by 10 bases and V by 4 bases; bases with no gene match: 11. The CDR3 reads CASSGLGSGSGEQFF. The CDR3 region has the DNA TGTGCCAGCAGTGGATTGGGTAGCGGGAGTGGCGAGCAGTTCTTC.

This clone was seen only once. The chain recombines TRBV7-3 with TRBJ2-3; tentatively, D is TRBD2 (6 bases). Between the trimmed V and J ends, which lost 2 bases and 4 bases, there was a span of 16 bases. CDR1 SGHTA and CDR2 FQGTGA come from the germline V gene. The CDR3 is 16 amino acids. The CDR3 sequence: CASSLDFLAPSDTQYF. CDR3 DNA sequence: TGTGCCAGCAGCTTAGACTTCCTAGCGCCCTCAGATACGCAGTATTTT.

V usage is TRBV4-2 and J usage is TRBJ1-1, with 7 bases aligning to TRBD1. From germline, CDR1 is LGHNA and CDR2 YNFKEQ. This CDR3 contains 16 residues. V lost 2 bases to trimming and J lost 0 bases; unmatched junction nucleotides: 6. CDR3 sequence: CASSQSSGQMNTEAFF. The DNA of the CDR3 is TGTGCCAGCAGCCAATCCTCGGGACAGATGAACACTGAAGCTTTCTTT.

The chain combines TRBV27 with TRBJ2-3; no clear D. This CDR3 contains 13 residues. Germline V lookup: CDR1 MNHEY, CDR2 SMNVEV (reference sequence). The germline V and J ends were trimmed by 4 bases and 7 bases, with 12 bases remaining between them. The CDR3 loop reads CASSSPTSNTQYF. As DNA, the CDR3 is TGTGCCAGCAGTTCCCCGACTTCTAATACGCAGTATTTT.

The rearrangement uses TRBV6-5 and TRBJ1-4; D not certain. CDR3 length: 14 amino acids. Deletions cut 7 bases from V and 3 bases from J, with 12 bases between. Germline V gives CDR1 MNHEY, CDR2 SVGAGI. CDR3 nucleotide sequence: TGTGCCAGCACAGTAACGACATCTAATGAAAAACTGTTTTTT. Translated: CASTVTTSNEKLFF.

The J gene is TRBJ2-5, the V gene TRBV11-2; D ambiguous. The V end was cut by 1 base, the J end by 4 bases, with 7 bases between. The CDR3 totals 13 residues. Germline V gene lookup returns CDR1 SGHAT and CDR2 FQNNGV. CDR3 DNA: TGTGCCAGCAGCTTAGGGCAGCGAGAGACCCAGTACTTC. It specifies CASSLGQRETQYF.

V gene TRBV28 combines with J gene TRBJ2-3, with 12 bases that match TRBD2. Germline V CDR1 and CDR2: MDHEN, SYDVKM. Germline trimming cut 6 bases from V and 2 bases from J; bases unmatched to any gene: 9. The CDR3 extends over 17 amino acids. The CDR3 nucleotides are TGTGCCAGCAGCCGCAACCTAGCGGGAGGGTTCACAGATACGCAGTATTTT. It translates to CASSRNLAGGFTDTQYF.